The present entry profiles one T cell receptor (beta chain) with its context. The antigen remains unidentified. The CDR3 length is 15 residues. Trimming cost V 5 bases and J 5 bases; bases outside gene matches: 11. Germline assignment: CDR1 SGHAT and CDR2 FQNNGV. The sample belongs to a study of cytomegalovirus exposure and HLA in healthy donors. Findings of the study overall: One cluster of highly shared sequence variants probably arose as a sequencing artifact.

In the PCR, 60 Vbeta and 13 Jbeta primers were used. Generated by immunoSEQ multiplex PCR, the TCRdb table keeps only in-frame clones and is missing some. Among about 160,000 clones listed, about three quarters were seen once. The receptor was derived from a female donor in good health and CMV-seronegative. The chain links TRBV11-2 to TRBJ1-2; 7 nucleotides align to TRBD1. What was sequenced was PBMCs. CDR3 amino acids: CASSATGQRSYGYTF. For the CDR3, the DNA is TGTGCCAGCAGCGCAACGGGACAGCGAAGTTATGGCTACACCTTC.